The clone carrying this T cell receptor (beta chain) was detected only a few times. The antigen remains undetermined. This sample stems from a study of early T cells in non-severe SARS-CoV-2 infection. The wider study: Chains stayed unpaired after sequencing of bulk RNA from unsorted whole blood.

Separate cDNA molecules each had unique molecular identifiers attached to them. TCRdb analysed the 5' RACE reads with MiXCR anew, one entry per CDR3 protein. The sample contains approximately 70,000 distinct CDR3 sequences, roughly 12% of which appear only once. CDR3 length: 16 amino acids. Points from the study as a whole: The matching step, a VDJdb search, favored anti-spike CD8 responses and missed private and CD4 specificities.

This clonotype was sampled from an adult who was a healthcare worker with PCR-confirmed SARS-CoV-2 infection or an uninfected control (not recorded which). The donor label of this sample is uncertain. The chain combines TRBV21-1 with TRBJ2-1; whether TRBD2, the table's D call, matches the DNA was not checked. TRBV21-1 is a recognized pseudogene. The specimen was whole blood, collected at baseline. The CDR3 here is CASRLAGRVSFNEQFF. CDR3 sequence (DNA): TGTGCCAGTCGACTAGCGGGAAGGGTCTCCTTCAATGAGCAGTTCTTC.